This T cell receptor beta chain is from a study of T-cell reconstitution after alpha-beta-depleted transplantation in children. Study-level findings and limits: Reports say that about two months after transplant, the alpha-beta T cells came out of several hundred graft clones that had expanded. Surviving thymic progenitors and recipient T cells were the source of high TCRbeta diversity at day 60 in some patients.

Unique molecular identifiers tagged the TCRbeta library. Each CDR3 protein is one row after TCRdb ran MiXCR on the PCR reads. The data contain fewer than 500,000 distinct CDR3 sequences, around 46% of them singletons. The CDR3 sequence is 16 residues long. Germline V lookup: CDR1 SGHTA, CDR2 FQGNSA. V dropped 5 bases and J dropped 10; count of bases not matched to a gene: 15. This clonotype came up many times. Antigen: not known. The sample here was PBMCs, taken before TCRalphabeta/CD19-depleted stem cell transplant. The genes are TRBV7-2 and TRBJ2-1; TRBD1 agrees at 9 bases. The TCR was taken from a girl aged 2 to 9 with aplastic anemia, due to receive a stem cell transplant. The CDR3 DNA is TGTGCCAGCAGCCCCCGGACAGGGGTTTTAATCCCCGAGCAGTTCTTC. Encoded protein: CASSPRTGVLIPEQFF.